The T cell receptor beta chain under discussion was sequenced for a study of T cell clonotyping in hematopoietic cell transplantation. Overall study findings and caveats: CD4 and CD8 repertoire contributions could not be separated without sorting. After transplant, recipient diversity fell while pathologically expanded clonotypes grew through day 180.

Recipient blood drawn about 28 days pretransplant and days 30, 100, 180 after. Sequencing used immunoSEQ multiplex PCR; TCRdb keeps in-frame clones, though not all of them. The sample lists under 7,500 clones, 77% occurring once. A remark on this clone: Its antigen is still unknown.

The TCR was taken from a male patient aged 50 to 59 who had an allogeneic stem cell transplant from an unrelated donor, so the T cells may come from the graft donor. Some clones in this sample may be carry-over from other donors' samples. Specimen: PBMCs, collected 100 days after allogeneic stem cell transplant.

Written as DNA, the CDR3 is TGTGCCAGCAGTGAATCGGCGGGGGGTCCCTACGAGCAGTACTTC. Amino acid sequence: CASSESAGGPYEQYF. This chain links TRBV6-1 with TRBJ2-7, with TRBD2 matching 8 bases. The germline V gene encodes CDR1 MNHNS and CDR2 SASEGT. Germline trimming cut 2 bases from V and 2 bases from J; bases unmatched to any gene: 5. The CDR3 spans 15 residues.